Below, 9 T cell receptor beta chains from the same sample are listed, as sequenced in a study of blood T cell repertoires in COVID-19 (dated by TCRdb to between 2020 and 2021). Library prep was done by the immunoSEQ multiplex PCR assay. TCRdb carries this immuneACCESS record with in-frame sequences only. Its versions omit some clonotypes, under half of them owing to an unresolved V gene in the studies checked, with the rest unexplained. The sample profile shows about 190,000 clones; 88% of them were found once. 6.2% of the sample is in the top ten clones. The specimen was peripheral blood. These receptors all come from a woman in her 40s who had recovered from COVID-19.

V gene TRBV3-1 (or the pseudogene TRBV3-2) combines with J gene TRBJ2-3; D uncertain. This CDR3 region has 13 residues. Germline V lookup: CDR1 LGHDT, CDR2 YNNKEL (reference sequence). V was clipped by 1 base and J by 5 bases, with 7 bases between them. For the CDR3, the DNA is TGTGCCAGCAGCCAAGTTTCAGGAGATACGCAGTATTTT. Protein sequence: CASSQVSGDTQYF.

The rearrangement links TRBV11-2 to TRBJ2-7; the D is unclear. Trimming cost V 0 bases and J 7 bases, with 10 bases left between them. CDR1 SGHAT and CDR2 FQNNGV come from the germline V gene. The CDR3 length is 13 residues. Here the CDR3 reads CASSLDRSREQYF. As DNA, the CDR3 is TGTGCCAGCAGCTTAGATAGGAGTCGGGAGCAGTACTTC.

The V gene is TRBV6-5, the J gene TRBJ1-3; D is possibly TRBD1 (5 bases). The germline V gene encodes CDR1 MNHEY and CDR2 SVGAGI. The V and J ends lost 0 bases and 2 bases respectively, with 8 bases between them. The length of the CDR3 is 15 residues. The CDR3 bases are TGTGCCAGCAGTTACTCGATCAGGGCTGGAAACACCATATATTTT. Translation gives CASSYSIRAGNTIYF.

This clone was counted between two and nine times. Compared with germline, one end of the junction differs, possibly owing to a read error. This rearrangement joins TRBV2 to TRBJ1-2; no definite D call. In germline, CDR1 is SNHLY, CDR2 FYNNEI. This CDR3 region has 10 residues. The CDR3 region has the DNA TGTGCCAGCAGTGAGGGAGTCCTCCGCTTC. As protein: CASSEGVLRF.

V gene TRBV6-5 combines with J gene TRBJ1-4; maybe TRBD1 (6 bases). The germline V gene has CDR1 MNHEY and CDR2 SVGAGI. This CDR3 spans 14 amino acids. The germline V and J ends were trimmed by 7 bases and 6 bases, with 15 bases remaining between them. As DNA, the CDR3 is TGTGCCAGCACTAAGGGGGGGAGTGATGAAAAACTGTTTTTT. This codes for CASTKGGSDEKLFF.

The V and J genes are TRBV5-1 and TRBJ1-1, with a weak D call TRBD1 (6 bases). Looked up from germline, CDR1 is SGHRS and CDR2 is YFSETQ. The CDR3 spans 15 residues. V lost 1 base and J 3 bases, leaving 13 bases between the germline ends. The CDR3 region has the DNA TGCGCCAGCAGCTTGTTTGGGGGCGGTGACACTGAAGCTTTCTTT. It specifies CASSLFGGGDTEAFF.

The V gene is TRBV6-5, the J gene TRBJ2-5; 9 bases align to TRBD2. J lost 4 bases, V lost 4 bases, and 7 bases had no gene match. The germline gives CDR1 MNHEY, CDR2 SVGAGI. The CDR3 extends over 15 amino acids. CDR3 nucleotide sequence: TGTGCCAGCAGTTCCGGTAGCGGGAGTGTAGAGACCCAGTACTTC. This sequence encodes CASSSGSGSVETQYF.

V is TRBV25-1 and J is TRBJ2-1; TRBD2 matches 8 bases. V shed 10 bases, J shed 7 bases, and the junction held 12 bases outside the gene matches. The CDR3 runs 14 residues. Germline CDR1 MGHDK, CDR2 SYGVNS. Here the CDR3 DNA reads TGTGCCACTACGGGGGGGGGCCTAGGGAATGAGCAGTTCTTC. Its protein is CATTGGGLGNEQFF.

The V gene is TRBV29-1, the J gene TRBJ2-1; a possible D gene is TRBD1 (5 bases). Germline assignment: CDR1 SQVTM and CDR2 ANQGSEA. Trimming cost V 3 bases and J 1 base, with 10 bases left between them. This CDR3 contains 14 residues. CDR3: CSVDDYRSYNEQFF. CDR3 in DNA: TGCAGCGTTGATGATTACAGGTCCTACAATGAGCAGTTCTTC.